This T cell receptor beta chain was identified in a study of blood T cell repertoires in COVID-19 (dated by TCRdb to 2020 to 2021). General notes on the study: Collaborator samples came from the United States, Italy and Spain and covered acute and convalescent phases of COVID-19. Where HLA class I and class II types were available, the types were taken from metadata supplied by the sample provider, not from assay-based typing. Samples were obtained from the ongoing ImmuneRACE study (first 160 participants) and from 1,000 to 1,500 subjects provided by 6 global collaborators. The repertoires were released in a freely available public database meant as a resource for research on the immune response to SARS-CoV-2. A de-identified subject ID, COVID-19 status, age in years and sex were almost always included in the sample metadata. The dataset comprised deeply sampled blood TCRbeta repertoires from subjects exposed to, actively infected with, or recovered from COVID-19. The material from the prospective study consisted of cDNA or gDNA derived from T cells, B-cell-depleted T cells, or PBMCs.

The full study reports these points: The amount of clinical and demographic metadata varied by source and participant and was provided uncurated.

Each collaborating institution followed its own protocols to collect whole blood in K2EDTA tubes. For TCRbeta analysis, collaborator samples were shipped as frozen whole blood, as isolated PBMCs, or as DNA extracted from either sample type. Concerning this clone itself: It has no known antigen specificity. Base qualities are not at hand, and no much larger clone is one base apart.

The immunoSEQ Assay, a bias-controlled multiplex PCR, was used to amplify TCRbeta CDR3 regions from genomic DNA. Per the authors' processing: Nucleated cell counts per sample were estimated from amplification of reference gene primers within the assay. Sequence reads were collapsed and filtered to measure the absolute abundance of every unique TCRbeta CDR3 rearrangement. Productive Simpson clonality was computed per sample as the square root of Simpson's diversity index over productive rearrangements. The table comes from immuneACCESS by way of TCRdb, which keeps in-frame sequences with V and J called. Part of the clones is missing from these tables; in studies checked, under half for an unresolved V gene and the rest for unknown reasons. For V, J and clone size, that table is used; D and trimming come from the DNA. Present in this sample are over 40,000 clones, 85% to 95% of which were seen just once. The top ten hold around 9.7% of the sample.

Trimming removed 1 base from V and 4 bases from J; the gene matches leave 8 bases unexplained. CDR1 and CDR2 (SGHKS, YYEKEE) derive from the germline V gene (reference sequence). The CDR3, cysteine through phenylalanine, is 17 amino acids long. The DNA shown is the 51-base CDR3, in frame from base 1. The sequencing input was peripheral blood. Here the chain combines TRBV5-5 and TRBJ2-3, with 11 middle bases fitting TRBD2. This clonotype originated in a woman aged 80 or over with acute or convalescent COVID-19. The CDR3 reads as follows: CASSLQLAGGPADTQYF. The DNA sequence reads TGTGCCAGCAGCTTGCAGTTAGCGGGAGGGCCTGCAGATACGCAGTATTTT.